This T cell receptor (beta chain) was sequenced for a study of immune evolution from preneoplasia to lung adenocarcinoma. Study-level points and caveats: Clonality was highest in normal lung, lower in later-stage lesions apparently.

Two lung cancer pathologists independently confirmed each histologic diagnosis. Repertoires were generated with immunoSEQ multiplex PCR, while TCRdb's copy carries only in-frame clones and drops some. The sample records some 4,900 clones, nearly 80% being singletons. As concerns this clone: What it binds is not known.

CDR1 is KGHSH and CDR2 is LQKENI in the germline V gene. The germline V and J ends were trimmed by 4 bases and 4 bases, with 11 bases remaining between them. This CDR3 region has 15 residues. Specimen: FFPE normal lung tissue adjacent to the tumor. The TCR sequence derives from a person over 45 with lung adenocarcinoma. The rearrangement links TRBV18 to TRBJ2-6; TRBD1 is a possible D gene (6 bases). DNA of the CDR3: TGTGCCAGCTCACAACAGGGCTCCGGGGCCAACGTCCTGACTTTC. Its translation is CASSQQGSGANVLTF.